Listed below are T cell receptor beta chains from one sample, sequenced in a study of blood T cell repertoires in COVID-19. Profiling relied on immunoSEQ multiplex PCR, and the TCRdb table lists in-frame clones only, not all of them. Of 50,000 to 70,000 clones detected, around three quarters appear once; the ten largest clones hold approximately 3.8%. Sequenced: peripheral blood. The receptors originated from a man aged 55-75 years with acute or convalescent COVID-19. Each CDR3 is given with its conserved first and last residue. Fields, in order: clone size, V gene, D gene, J gene, CDR3 DNA, CDR3 protein. A D gene is named only where the DNA matches it firmly. Size is omitted from some rows. Given values are once, few, many or a class for expanded clones.

abundance: .
v_gene: TRBV27
d_gene: .
j_gene: TRBJ2-7
CDR3nt: TGTGCCAGCAGTTTAACGCGGAGGGCCTACGAGCAGTACTTC
CDR3aa: CASSLTRRAYEQYF

abundance: .
v_gene: TRBV5-4
d_gene: .
j_gene: TRBJ2-1
CDR3nt: TGTGCCAGCAGCCGACTCGGCGCGGGAACTGACAATGAGCAGTTCTTC
CDR3aa: CASSRLGAGTDNEQFF

abundance: few
v_gene: TRBV18
d_gene: .
j_gene: TRBJ2-3
CDR3nt: TGTGCCAGCTCCCGAAAGTCAGGGGTTGCCCCAGATACGCAGTATTTT
CDR3aa: CASSRKSGVAPDTQYF

abundance: .
v_gene: TRBV6-1
d_gene: .
j_gene: TRBJ2-2
CDR3nt: TGTGCCAGCAGTAACACGGGAGTTGGTTCCGGGGAGCTGTTTTTT
CDR3aa: CASSNTGVGSGELFF

abundance: .
v_gene: TRBV10-1
d_gene: TRBD2
j_gene: TRBJ2-1
CDR3nt: TGCGCCAGCAGTGAGGCGGGAGGGTCAGGTGAGCAGTTCTTC
CDR3aa: CASSEAGGSGEQFF

abundance: .
v_gene: TRBV9
d_gene: .
j_gene: TRBJ2-3
CDR3nt: TGTGCCAGCAGCGGCCGGGAGAGCACAGATACGCAGTATTTT
CDR3aa: CASSGRESTDTQYF

abundance: .
v_gene: TRBV11-2
d_gene: .
j_gene: TRBJ2-1
CDR3nt: TGTGCCAGCAGCTTAGAGGTACTAGACTATGAGCAGTTCTTC
CDR3aa: CASSLEVLDYEQFF

abundance: .
v_gene: TRBV19
d_gene: TRBD1
j_gene: TRBJ1-2
CDR3nt: TGTGCCAGTAGTATAGCCCCAGGACAGGGGGTTTTTGGCTACACCTTC
CDR3aa: CASSIAPGQGVFGYTF

abundance: .
v_gene: TRBV19
d_gene: TRBD2
j_gene: TRBJ2-1
CDR3nt: TGTGCCAGTAGTCCGAGACTAGCGGGAGCCCATGAGCAGTTCTTC
CDR3aa: CASSPRLAGAHEQFF

abundance: .
v_gene: TRBV14
d_gene: .
j_gene: TRBJ2-7
CDR3nt: TGTGCCAGCAGCCTTATAGACTATCCCGACGAGCAGTACTTC
CDR3aa: CASSLIDYPDEQYF

abundance: few
v_gene: TRBV7-4
d_gene: .
j_gene: TRBJ1-5
CDR3nt: TGTGCCAGCAGCTTAGCGGGGGGGACGGGCAATCAGCCCCAGCATTTT
CDR3aa: CASSLAGGTGNQPQHF

abundance: few
v_gene: TRBV30
d_gene: .
j_gene: TRBJ1-1
CDR3nt: TGTGCCTGGAGAGCCCCAGGGCGCACTGAAGCTTTCTTT
CDR3aa: CAWRAPGRTEAFF

abundance: .
v_gene: TRBV24-1
d_gene: .
j_gene: TRBJ1-5
CDR3nt: TGTGCCACCAGTGCCCCGGACAGCCCTAATGGTCAGCCCCAGCATTTT
CDR3aa: CATSAPDSPNGQPQHF

abundance: .
v_gene: TRBV11-2
d_gene: .
j_gene: TRBJ1-5
CDR3nt: TGTGCCAGCAGCTTAGGTAACAGCCCAAATCAGCCCCAGCATTTT
CDR3aa: CASSLGNSPNQPQHF

abundance: .
v_gene: TRBV6-6
d_gene: .
j_gene: TRBJ1-1
CDR3nt: TGTGCCAGCAGTTACGAGGCTGAAGCTTTCTTT
CDR3aa: CASSYEAEAFF

abundance: .
v_gene: TRBV28
d_gene: TRBD1
j_gene: TRBJ1-5
CDR3nt: TGTGCCAGCAGTATCGACAGGGGGATACATGGGGAGCATTTT
CDR3aa: CASSIDRGIHGEHF

abundance: .
v_gene: TRBV29-1
d_gene: .
j_gene: TRBJ1-1
CDR3nt: TGCAGCGTAAGGAGGGAGGGTGCGAACACTGAAGCTTTCTTT
CDR3aa: CSVRREGANTEAFF

abundance: .
v_gene: TRBV3-1/TRBV3-2
d_gene: .
j_gene: TRBJ2-5
CDR3nt: TGTGCCAGCAGCCAATTTGAGGAGACCCAGTACTTC
CDR3aa: CASSQFEETQYF

abundance: once
v_gene: TRBV14
d_gene: TRBD2
j_gene: TRBJ2-1
CDR3nt: TGTGCCAGCAGCCAGTGGCTAGCGGGGAGCCGACTGCACAATGAGCAGTTCTTC
CDR3aa: CASSQWLAGSRLHNEQFF

abundance: .
v_gene: TRBV5-1
d_gene: .
j_gene: TRBJ1-1
CDR3nt: TGCGCCAGCAGCTTGACAGGGAGAGGCACTGAAGCTTTCTTT
CDR3aa: CASSLTGRGTEAFF

abundance: .
v_gene: TRBV7-2
d_gene: .
j_gene: TRBJ1-3
CDR3nt: TGTGCCAGCAGTGGGTGGCACGGAAACAGGGAAGGAAACACCATATATTTT
CDR3aa: CASSGWHGNREGNTIYF

abundance: .
v_gene: TRBV29-1
d_gene: TRBD2
j_gene: TRBJ2-1
CDR3nt: TGCAGCGTAGAACTAGCGGGAGGGGGGAATGAGCAGTTCTTC
CDR3aa: CSVELAGGGNEQFF

abundance: .
v_gene: TRBV29-1
d_gene: TRBD2
j_gene: TRBJ2-7
CDR3nt: TGCAGCGTTGGGGGGAGGGGAGTCCGCGAGCAGTACTTC
CDR3aa: CSVGGRGVREQYF

abundance: .
v_gene: TRBV2
d_gene: TRBD1
j_gene: TRBJ2-3
CDR3nt: TGTGCCAGCAGAATCTCCGGGACAGGGGTCTCTAGCACAGATACGCAGTATTTT
CDR3aa: CASRISGTGVSSTDTQYF

abundance: .
v_gene: TRBV7-9
d_gene: .
j_gene: TRBJ1-2
CDR3nt: TGTGCCAGCAGCCCCGGGAACTCAGTCTATGGCTACACCTTC
CDR3aa: CASSPGNSVYGYTF

abundance: once
v_gene: TRBV28
d_gene: TRBD1
j_gene: TRBJ2-1
CDR3nt: TGTGCCAGCAGTTGGGCAGGGGGCAATGAGCAGTTCTTC
CDR3aa: CASSWAGGNEQFF

abundance: .
v_gene: TRBV24-1
d_gene: TRBD2
j_gene: TRBJ2-2
CDR3nt: TGTGCCACTGCTCGGGCTAGCGGGTATACCGGGGAGCTGTTTTTT
CDR3aa: CATARASGYTGELFF

abundance: .
v_gene: TRBV5-1
d_gene: TRBD1
j_gene: TRBJ1-5
CDR3nt: TGCGCCAGCAGGGCCGGGACAGCGAATCAGCCCCAGCATTTT
CDR3aa: CASRAGTANQPQHF

abundance: .
v_gene: TRBV30
d_gene: .
j_gene: TRBJ1-1
CDR3nt: TGTGCCGTTATGGGCAGGGAAAAAGGTGCTTTCTTT
CDR3aa: CAVMGREKGAFF

abundance: .
v_gene: TRBV2
d_gene: .
j_gene: TRBJ1-6
CDR3nt: TGTGCCAGCGCTATACTGAAGTCTTCTAATTCACCCCTCCACTTT
CDR3aa: CASAILKSSNSPLHF

abundance: few
v_gene: TRBV5-6
d_gene: TRBD1
j_gene: TRBJ1-2
CDR3nt: TGTGCCAGCAGGATGGGACAGAGATACGGCTACACCTTC
CDR3aa: CASRMGQRYGYTF

abundance: .
v_gene: TRBV3-1/TRBV3-2
d_gene: TRBD2
j_gene: TRBJ2-7
CDR3nt: TGTGCCAGCAGCCAAGATGAAGCGGGAGGGCCGGGACATGGCACCGAGCAGTACTTC
CDR3aa: CASSQDEAGGPGHGTEQYF

abundance: .
v_gene: TRBV28
d_gene: .
j_gene: TRBJ2-7
CDR3nt: TGTGCCAGCAGTTTAAACGGACTCGCCTACGAGCAGTACTTC
CDR3aa: CASSLNGLAYEQYF

abundance: few
v_gene: TRBV24-1
d_gene: .
j_gene: TRBJ1-1
CDR3nt: TGTGCCACCAGTGCTCGGGGAGAACTGGGCGCTGAAGCTTTCTTT
CDR3aa: CATSARGELGAEAFF

abundance: .
v_gene: TRBV2
d_gene: .
j_gene: TRBJ2-2
CDR3nt: TGTGCCAGCAGCCCCCGGGTCGCCAACACCGGGGAGCTGTTTTTT
CDR3aa: CASSPRVANTGELFF

abundance: .
v_gene: TRBV5-1
d_gene: TRBD1
j_gene: TRBJ1-4
CDR3nt: TGCGCCAGCAGCTCCGGGGACAGGGAATATGAAAAACTGTTTTTT
CDR3aa: CASSSGDREYEKLFF

abundance: few
v_gene: TRBV28
d_gene: TRBD1
j_gene: TRBJ1-1
CDR3nt: TGTGCCAGCAGCCGAGGGACAGGGGGCGCAGAGAACACTGAAGCTTTCTTT
CDR3aa: CASSRGTGGAENTEAFF

abundance: .
v_gene: TRBV5-1
d_gene: TRBD1
j_gene: TRBJ1-1
CDR3nt: TGCGCCAGCAGCTTGGCCAGGGGGGTCTCCGAAGCTTTCTTT
CDR3aa: CASSLARGVSEAFF

abundance: .
v_gene: TRBV9
d_gene: .
j_gene: TRBJ1-2
CDR3nt: TGTGCCAGCAGCGTAGACGGCAGGTCGAACTATGGCTACACCTTC
CDR3aa: CASSVDGRSNYGYTF

abundance: .
v_gene: TRBV5-8
d_gene: .
j_gene: TRBJ1-2
CDR3nt: TGTGCCAGCAGCTTGAGCGGATGGGGAGACTATGGCTACACCTTC
CDR3aa: CASSLSGWGDYGYTF

abundance: .
v_gene: TRBV5-1
d_gene: .
j_gene: TRBJ1-2
CDR3nt: TGCGCCAGCAGCTTGGATGGCCTTAACTATGGCTACACCTTC
CDR3aa: CASSLDGLNYGYTF

abundance: .
v_gene: TRBV3-1/TRBV3-2
d_gene: TRBD1
j_gene: TRBJ1-1
CDR3nt: TGTGCCAGCAGGTACGGCAGGGGGTGGAACACTGAAGCTTTCTTT
CDR3aa: CASRYGRGWNTEAFF